This entry lists 18 T cell receptor beta chains sequenced from one sample in a study of breast tumors, draining lymph nodes, adjacent tissues. TCRdb analysed the multiplex PCR reads with MiXCR anew, one entry per CDR3 protein. Seen here are roughly 110,000 distinct CDR3 sequences, roughly 33% observed once, and the top ten hold 5.5% to 7%. The lymph nodes were axillary draining lymph nodes from breast cancer patients. Source material: axillary lymph node tissue. Receptors originate from a female donor with breast cancer. Some clones in this sample may be carry-over from other donors' samples.

This clonotype has ten or more counts. The chain uses TRBV7-2 and TRBJ1-2; maybe TRBD1 (6 bases). CDR1 and CDR2 from the germline V gene are SGHTA and FQGNSA. Trimming took off 7 bases at V and 3 bases at J, with 15 bases between the two ends. This CDR3 is built from 14 residues. In DNA form, the CDR3 reads TGTGCCAGCACCTTTGGGGGGCGCGACTATGGCTACACCTTC. It yields the protein CASTFGGRDYGYTF.

This chain joins TRBV5-8 and TRBJ1-1; tentatively, D is TRBD1 (5 bases). The CDR3 is 15 residues long. Germline V lookup: CDR1 SGHTS, CDR2 YDEGEE. V was trimmed by 0 bases and J by 1 base, leaving 10 bases between them. The CDR3 bases are TGTGCCAGCAGCTTGGCTGGGACGGGGAACACTGAAGCTTTCTTT. It is translated as CASSLAGTGNTEAFF.

This clonotype was found many times. The CDR3 DNA sequence: TGCAGTGTGGGACAAAATGAGCAGTTCTTC. Protein sequence: CSVGQNEQFF. The chain has TRBV20-1 and TRBJ2-1; possible D gene TRBD1, 6 bases. There are 10 residues in the CDR3. The germline V gene has CDR1 DFQATT and CDR2 SNEGSKA (reference sequence). V shed 7 bases and J shed 7 bases, with 8 bases lying between them.

As to this clonotype: One end of the junction varies from germline; a read error may be responsible. This chain connects TRBV5-8 to TRBJ1-4; D is unresolved. The CDR3 spans 12 residues. Germline V gene data show CDR1 as SGHTS and CDR2 as YDEGEE. The CDR3 sequence: CTSSLWGEKLFF. CDR3 DNA sequence: TGTACCAGCAGCCTTTGGGGTGAAAAACTGTTTTTT. The whole variable domain, remainder taken from reference TRBV5-8 and TRBJ1-4, is EAGVTQSPTHLIKTRGQQATLRCSPISGHTSVYWYQQALGLGLQFLLWYDEGEERNRGNFPPRFSGRQFPNYSSELNVNALELEDSALYLCTSSLWGEKLFFGSGTQLSVL.

Points on this clonotype: A read error may be the cause here, since a much bigger clone is one base away. V and J are TRBV11-2 and TRBJ1-5; D gene ambiguous. Between the trimmed V and J ends, which lost 1 base and 6 bases, there was a span of 10 bases. Germline-derived CDR1 and CDR2 are SGHAT and FQNNGV. The CDR3 length is 14 residues. The CDR3 coding sequence is TGTGCCAGCAGCTTAGGAGTCAGGACTCAGCCCCAGCATTTT. As protein: CASSLGVRTQPQHF. The variable domain in full, with the rest retrieved from reference TRBV11-2 and TRBJ1-5, is EAGVAQSPRYKIIEKRQSVAFWCNPISGHATLYWYQQILGQGPKLLIQFQNNGVVDDSQLPKDRFSAERLKGVDSTLKIQPAKLEDSAVYLCASSLGVRTQPQHFGDGTRLSIL.

This clonotype was picked up many times. The genes are TRBV12-3 or TRBV12-4 and TRBJ1-5, with D unclear. The CDR3 is 15 residues long. Trimming took off 5 bases at V and 0 bases at J, with 11 bases between the two ends. CDR3 sequence (DNA): TGTGCCAGCAGTCAATACAGAGATAGCAATCAGCCCCAGCATTTT. Protein: CASSQYRDSNQPQHF.

Worth noting for this clonotype: A clone one base away is much larger, so this may be a read error. V usage is TRBV6-1 and J usage is TRBJ1-5, with D uncertain. The CDR3 runs to 14 residues. Germline V CDR1 and CDR2: MNHNS, SASEGT. V lost 6 bases and J lost 0, with 9 bases in between. The CDR3 DNA follows: TGTGCCAGCAGCCATGACATTAGCAATCAGCCCCAGCATTTT. This translates into CASSHDISNQPQHF.

In its sample, this clonotype was seen once. This chain uses TRBV6-5 with TRBJ2-2; the match to TRBD2 covers 13 bases. The germline gives CDR1 MNHEY, CDR2 SVGAGI. The CDR3 is 14 residues long. The V segment lost 5 bases and the J segment 6 bases; nucleotides outside the gene matches: 0. Here the CDR3 DNA reads TGTGCCAGCAGTACTAGCGGGGGGGCCGGGGAGCTGTTTTTT. Protein: CASSTSGGAGELFF.

In its sample, this clonotype was seen a few times. The junction differs from germline at one of its ends, possibly a read error. This sequence joins TRBV7-3 and TRBJ2-5, with TRBD2 identical over 8 bases. The CDR3 spans 17 residues. In germline, CDR1 is SGHTA, CDR2 FQGTGA. Written as DNA, the CDR3 is TGTGCCAGCAGCCCAGGGACTAGACCTTCGTACCAAGAGCCCCAGTACTTC. This gives the protein CASSPGTRPSYQEPQYF. Looking up the rest from reference TRBV7-3 and TRBJ2-5 gives the full variable domain: GAGVSQTPSNKVTEKGKYVELRCDPISGHTALYWYRQSLGQGPEFLIYFQGTGAADDSGLPNDRFFAVRPEGSVSTLKIQRTERGDSAVYLCASSPGTRPSYQEPQYFGPGTRLLVL.

This clonotype was recorded at least ten times. The genes are TRBV6-5 and TRBJ2-3, with TRBD1 matching over 7 bases. The ends lost 0 bases at V and 2 bases at J; junction bases unmatched: 2. In germline, CDR1 is MNHEY, CDR2 SVGAGI. The CDR3 has 15 amino acids. The DNA for the CDR3 is TGTGCCAGCAGTTACTCAGGGGGCCCCACAGATACGCAGTATTTT. Translating it yields CASSYSGGPTDTQYF.

The table lists this clonotype with many counts. V is TRBV19 and J is TRBJ1-6; TRBD1 agrees at 8 bases. Per germline, CDR1 LNHDA and CDR2 SQIVND (reference sequence). With V trimmed by 7 bases and J by 6 bases, 2 bases remained unmatched. There are 13 residues in the CDR3. The chain's CDR3 is CASIGQGNSPLHF. CDR3 coding DNA: TGTGCCAGTATAGGACAGGGTAATTCACCCCTCCACTTT.

There are many counts of this clonotype. The rearrangement links TRBV19 to TRBJ2-1; D unresolved. This CDR3 has 11 residues. The V gene lost 3 bases and the J gene lost 11 bases, with 8 bases spanning the gap. Germline V gene sequence: CDR1 LNHDA, CDR2 SQIVND (reference sequence). As DNA, the CDR3 is TGTGCCAGTAGTATGGCCTATAAGCAGTTCTTC. Protein: CASSMAYKQFF.

Many counts were recorded for this clonotype. One junction end does not reproduce the germline sequence, and a read error may be involved. The chain is built from TRBV7-7 and TRBJ1-1; weak D call: TRBD1 (5 bases). The CDR3 loop spans 13 amino acids. Germline V gene sequence: CDR1 SSHAT, CDR2 FNYEAQ (reference sequence). The CDR3 here is CASSRTLNTEAFF. CDR3 nucleotide sequence: TGTGCTAGCAGCCGGACACTAAACACTGAAGCTTTCTTT.

This clonotype turned up a few times. A much larger clone is a single base away; this may be a read error. V and J are TRBV5-6 and TRBJ1-2; D call uncertain. Between the trimmed V and J ends, which lost 4 bases and 4 bases, there was a span of 17 bases. This CDR3 spans 15 amino acids. Germline V gives CDR1 SGHDT, CDR2 YYEEEE. CDR3 nucleotide sequence: TGTGCCAGCAGCCCGGAAACAGCGTCGGGCTATGGCTACACCTTC. Translating gives CASSPETASGYGYTF.

This clonotype was counted ten times or more. This sequence joins TRBV9 and TRBJ2-7, with TRBD2 as a possible D gene (6 bases). CDR3 size: 14 residues. Trimming took 4 bases from V and 6 from J, leaving 17 bases between them. CDR1 and CDR2 from the germline V gene are SGDLS and YYNGEE. The CDR3 DNA follows: TGTGCCAGCAGCCCCGCGGCCAGCGGGCTCGAGCAGTACTTC. This translates into CASSPAASGLEQYF.

The rearrangement uses TRBV20-1 and TRBJ2-3, with 11 bases lining up with TRBD2. The germline gives CDR1 DFQATT, CDR2 SNEGSKA (reference sequence). V gave up 1 base and J gave up 9 bases; unmatched junction bases: 15. The CDR3 has 17 residues. The CDR3 DNA is TGCAGTGCTAGAGCTTTGGTAGCGGGGGGGCTCGGGTGGACGCAGTATTTT. It is translated as CSARALVAGGLGWTQYF.

In this sample, this clonotype turned up a few times. A much larger clone lies one base from this, so it may be a read error. J is TRBJ2-5 and V is TRBV20-1; a possible D gene is TRBD2 (5 bases). This CDR3 has 11 amino acids. The V gene's germline CDR1 is DFQATT and CDR2 SNEGSKA (reference sequence). In DNA form, the CDR3 reads TGCAGTGCTAGAGTTCTGGAGGCCCAGTCCTTC. Translating gives CSARVLEAQSF.

The chain employs TRBV3-1 and TRBJ1-1; D not certain. Germline V lookup: CDR1 LGHDT, CDR2 YNNKEL (reference sequence). The ends were cut back, 4 bases at V and 7 bases at J, with 16 bases in the middle. This CDR3 has 14 residues. CDR3 in DNA: TGTGCCAGCAGCCGGTTCGGTCCGGCCTATGAAGCTTTCTTT. This translates into CASSRFGPAYEAFF.